This T cell receptor beta chain was captured by sequencing in a study of Graves' ophthalmopathy and Graves' hyperthyroidism. Establishment of the diagnosis relied upon clinical symptoms, serum thyroxine, TRAb, thyroid ultrasound and orbital computed tomography. Amplification targeted the TCR beta CDR3 regions, with RNA transcripts as the source material. RT-PCR was first run with HTBI primers, then multiplex PCR in a second round. TCRdb analysed the multiplex PCR reads with MiXCR anew, one entry per CDR3 protein. The table lists around 400,000 distinct CDR3 sequences, about 18% of them singletons. In this sample, this clonotype turned up many times. The V and J ends lost 9 bases and 3 bases respectively, with 21 bases between them. CDR1 and CDR2 from the germline V gene are MNHEY and SMNVEV (reference sequence). The CDR3 runs 15 residues.

The TCR comes from a woman aged 18-30 years with Graves' ophthalmopathy. The chain joins TRBV27 to TRBJ2-7; TRBD1 is a possible D gene (6 bases). Sequenced input: peripheral blood. The DNA of the CDR3 is TGTGCCAGTCAAACTACACCCCCAGGGGTCTACGAGCAGTACTTC. Amino acids: CASQTTPPGVYEQYF.